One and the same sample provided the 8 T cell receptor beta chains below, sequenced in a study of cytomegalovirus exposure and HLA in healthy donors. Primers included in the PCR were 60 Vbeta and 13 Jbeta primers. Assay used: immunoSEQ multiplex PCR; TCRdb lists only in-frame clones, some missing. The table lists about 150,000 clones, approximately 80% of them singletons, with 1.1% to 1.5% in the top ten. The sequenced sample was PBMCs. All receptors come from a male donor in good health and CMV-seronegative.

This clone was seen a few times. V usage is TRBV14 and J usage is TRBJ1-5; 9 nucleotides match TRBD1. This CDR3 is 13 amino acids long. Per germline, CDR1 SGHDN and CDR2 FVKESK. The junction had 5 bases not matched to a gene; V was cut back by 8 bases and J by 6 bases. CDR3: CASSTGGGQPQHF. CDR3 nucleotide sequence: TGTGCCAGCTCCACAGGGGGCGGTCAGCCCCAGCATTTT.

The CDR3 here is CASSPGQGGFGYTF. In nucleotides, the CDR3 is TGTGCCAGCAGCCCCGGACAGGGGGGTTTCGGCTACACCTTC. The genes are TRBV5-6 and TRBJ1-2; 10 nucleotides agree with TRBD1. Losses at the gene ends were 4 bases for V and 8 bases for J; bases not matched to a gene: 8. The CDR3 is 14 residues long. Germline V gene sequence: CDR1 SGHDT, CDR2 YYEEEE. The full variable domain, with the rest looked up from reference TRBV5-6 and TRBJ1-2, is DAGVTQSPTHLIKTRGQQVTLRCSPKSGHDTVSWYQQALGQGPQFIFQYYEEEERQRGNFPDRFSGHQFPNYSSELNVNALLLGDSALYLCASSPGQGGFGYTFGSGTRLTVV.

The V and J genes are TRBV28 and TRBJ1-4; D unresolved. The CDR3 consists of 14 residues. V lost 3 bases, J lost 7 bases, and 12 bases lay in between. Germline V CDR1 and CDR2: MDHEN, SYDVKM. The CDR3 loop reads CASSFWGDGEKLFF. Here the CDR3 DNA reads TGTGCCAGCAGTTTTTGGGGAGACGGTGAAAAACTGTTTTTT.

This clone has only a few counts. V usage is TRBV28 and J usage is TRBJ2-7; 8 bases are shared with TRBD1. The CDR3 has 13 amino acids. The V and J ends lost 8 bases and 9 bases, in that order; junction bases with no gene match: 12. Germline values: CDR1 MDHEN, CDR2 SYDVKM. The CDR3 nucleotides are TGTGCCAGCGGAAGTGGGACAGGTGACGTGCAGTACTTC. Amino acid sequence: CASGSGTGDVQYF.

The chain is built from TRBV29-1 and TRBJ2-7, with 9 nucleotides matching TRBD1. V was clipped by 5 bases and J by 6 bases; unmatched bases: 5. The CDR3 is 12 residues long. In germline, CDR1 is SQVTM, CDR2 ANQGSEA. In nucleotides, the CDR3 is TGCAGCGTTACAGGGACAGGGATCGAGCAGTACTTC. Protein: CSVTGTGIEQYF.

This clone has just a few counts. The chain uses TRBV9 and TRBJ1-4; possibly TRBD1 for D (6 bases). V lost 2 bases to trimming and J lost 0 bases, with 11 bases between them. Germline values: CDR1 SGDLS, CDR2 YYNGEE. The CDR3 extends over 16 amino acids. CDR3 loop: CASSVGTLATNEKLFF. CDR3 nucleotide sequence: TGTGCCAGCAGCGTGGGGACACTTGCAACTAATGAAAAACTGTTTTTT.

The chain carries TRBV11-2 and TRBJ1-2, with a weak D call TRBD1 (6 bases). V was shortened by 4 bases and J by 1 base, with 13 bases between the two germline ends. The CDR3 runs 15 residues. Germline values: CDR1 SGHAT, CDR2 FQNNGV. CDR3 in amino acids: CASSSNRAINYGYTF. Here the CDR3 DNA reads TGTGCCAGCAGCTCCAACAGGGCGATTAACTATGGCTACACCTTC. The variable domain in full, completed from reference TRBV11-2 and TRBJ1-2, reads EAGVAQSPRYKIIEKRQSVAFWCNPISGHATLYWYQQILGQGPKLLIQFQNNGVVDDSQLPKDRFSAERLKGVDSTLKIQPAKLEDSAVYLCASSSNRAINYGYTFGSGTRLTVV.

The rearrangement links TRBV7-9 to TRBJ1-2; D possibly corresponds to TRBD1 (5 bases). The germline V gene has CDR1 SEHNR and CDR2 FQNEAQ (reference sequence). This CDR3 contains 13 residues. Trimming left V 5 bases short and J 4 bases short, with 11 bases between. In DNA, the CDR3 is TGTGCCAGCAGCGCGGGACTGATCTATGGCTACACCTTC. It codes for CASSAGLIYGYTF.